This T cell receptor (beta chain) was obtained from a study of T cells in Graves' hyperthyroidism and ophthalmopathy. Ophthalmopathy patients all had a Clinical Activity Score of at least 3, a NOSPECS grade of at least 4 and disease under 3 months old. Clinical symptoms, serum thyroxine and TRAb, thyroid ultrasound and orbital computed tomography were used for the diagnoses. This clonotype was seen ten or more times. Antigen: not known. The V gene end was trimmed by 1 base and the J gene end by 4 bases; junction bases not matched to a gene: 3. Looked up from germline, CDR1 is KGHSH and CDR2 is LQKENI. This CDR3 spans 14 amino acids. TCR beta CDR3 sequences were amplified from RNA transcripts. Carried out on the TCR CDR3, a first-round RT-PCR used the HTBI primer set. TCRdb re-derived calls from the multiplex PCR reads in MiXCR, one entry per CDR3 protein. Of around 250,000 distinct CDR3 sequences listed, 16% were seen once; the top ten hold 25% to 30%.

General study points: The model made its ophthalmopathy prediction, and onset followed a median around six months later. A 13 V-J signature model discriminated ophthalmopathy versus stable hyperthyroidism.

V is TRBV18 and J is TRBJ2-5; 7 bases map to TRBD2. Sequenced: blood. The receptor's source is a woman under 30 with Graves' ophthalmopathy. The CDR3 bases are TGTGCCAGCTCACCACATCCGGGAGGAGAGACCCAGTACTTC. This encodes CASSPHPGGETQYF.